The entry that follows covers one T cell receptor beta chain sequence. This specimen belongs to a study of PD-L1 blockade in urothelial cancer. TCRdb's copy holds only in-frame clones and misses some; the assay was immunoSEQ multiplex PCR. The sample lists 86,000 or so clones, 85% to 90% occurring once. Time point denoted: pretreatment peripheral blood. For each patient, 1 to 8 samples were obtained, pretreatment and on-treatment. V was trimmed by 8 bases and J by 2 bases, leaving 16 bases between them. Per the germline V gene, CDR1 is SNHLY and CDR2 is FYNNEI. CDR3 length: 16 residues. The clonotype originates from a man between 60 and 70 years old with urothelial cancer. This rearrangement joins TRBV2 to TRBJ2-6; maybe TRBD1 (6 bases). The specimen comprised PBMCs, sampled around atezolizumab (anti-PD-L1) treatment. CDR3 in amino acids: CASHGQGRTGANVLTF. CDR3 DNA: TGTGCCAGCCACGGGCAGGGGCGTACTGGGGCCAACGTCCTGACTTTC.